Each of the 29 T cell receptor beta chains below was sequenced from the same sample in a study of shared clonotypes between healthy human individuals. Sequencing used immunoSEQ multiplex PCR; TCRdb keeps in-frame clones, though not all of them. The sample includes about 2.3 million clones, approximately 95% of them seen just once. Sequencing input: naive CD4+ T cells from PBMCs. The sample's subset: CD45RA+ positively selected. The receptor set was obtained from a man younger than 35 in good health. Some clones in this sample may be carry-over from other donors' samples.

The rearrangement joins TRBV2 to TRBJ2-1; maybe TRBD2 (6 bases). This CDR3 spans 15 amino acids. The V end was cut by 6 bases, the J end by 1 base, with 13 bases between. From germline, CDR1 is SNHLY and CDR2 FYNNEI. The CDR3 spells CASSSAEGSYNEQFF. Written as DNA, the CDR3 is TGTGCCAGCAGCTCAGCGGAGGGGTCCTACAATGAGCAGTTCTTC.

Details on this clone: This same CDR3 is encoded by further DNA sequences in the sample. For the CDR3, the DNA is TGTGCCAGCAGCCCACGTCGTGCAACTAATGAAAAACTGTTTTTT. Its protein product is CASSPRRATNEKLFF. J is TRBJ1-4 and V is TRBV7-9; D ambiguous. The CDR3 runs to 15 residues. Germline CDR1 SEHNR, CDR2 FQNEAQ (reference sequence). V was clipped by 5 bases and J by 0 bases, with 10 bases between them. The full variable domain, rest sourced from reference TRBV7-9 and TRBJ1-4, is DTGVSQNPRHKITKRGQNVTFRCDPISEHNRLYWYRQTLGQGPEFLTYFQNEAQLEKSRLLSDRFSAERPKGSFSTLEIQRTEQGDSAMYLCASSPRRATNEKLFFGSGTQLSVL.

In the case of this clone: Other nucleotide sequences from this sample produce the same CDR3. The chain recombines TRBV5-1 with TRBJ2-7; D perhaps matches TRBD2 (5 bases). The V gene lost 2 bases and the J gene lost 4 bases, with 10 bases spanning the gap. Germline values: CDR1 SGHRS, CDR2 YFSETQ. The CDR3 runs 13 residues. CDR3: CASSLGLPYEQYF. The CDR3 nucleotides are TGCGCCAGCAGCTTAGGACTTCCATACGAGCAGTACTTC.

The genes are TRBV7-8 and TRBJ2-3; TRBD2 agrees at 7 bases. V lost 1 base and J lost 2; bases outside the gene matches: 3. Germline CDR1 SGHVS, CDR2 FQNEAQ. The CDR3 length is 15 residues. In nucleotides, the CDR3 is TGTGCCAGCAGCTTAGTGCTAGCGGCCACAGATACGCAGTATTTT. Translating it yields CASSLVLAATDTQYF.

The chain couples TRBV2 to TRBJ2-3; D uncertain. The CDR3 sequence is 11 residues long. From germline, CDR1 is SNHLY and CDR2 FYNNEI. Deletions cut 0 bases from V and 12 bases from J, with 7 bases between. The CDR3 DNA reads TGTGCCAGCAGTGAAGCGTTCCCCCAGTATTTT. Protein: CASSEAFPQYF. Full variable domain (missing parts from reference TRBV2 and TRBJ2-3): EPEVTQTPSHQVTQMGQEVILRCVPISNHLYFYWYRQILGQKVEFLVSFYNNEISEKSEIFDDQFSVERPDGSNFTLKIRSTKLEDSAMYFCASSEAFPQYFGPGTRLTVL.

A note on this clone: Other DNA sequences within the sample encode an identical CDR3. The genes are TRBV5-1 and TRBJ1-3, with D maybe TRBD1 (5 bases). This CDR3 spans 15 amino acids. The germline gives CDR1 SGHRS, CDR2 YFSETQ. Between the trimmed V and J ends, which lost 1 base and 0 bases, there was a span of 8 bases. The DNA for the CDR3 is TGCGCCAGCAGCTTGACAGGCTTCTCTGGAAACACCATATATTTT. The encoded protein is CASSLTGFSGNTIYF.

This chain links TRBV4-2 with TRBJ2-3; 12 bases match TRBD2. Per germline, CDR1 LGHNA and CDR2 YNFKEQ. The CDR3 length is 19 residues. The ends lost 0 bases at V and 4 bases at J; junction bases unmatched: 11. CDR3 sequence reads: CASSQDLRRTSGIADTQYF. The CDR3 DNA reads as TGTGCCAGCAGCCAAGATTTGCGGCGGACTAGCGGGATCGCAGATACGCAGTATTTT.

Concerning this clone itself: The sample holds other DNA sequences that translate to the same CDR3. In DNA form, the CDR3 reads TGTGCCACCAGCAGCGGAGGGGGAGTCTATGGCTACACCTTC. The encoded protein is CATSSGGGVYGYTF. The genes are TRBV15 and TRBJ1-2, with D possibly matching TRBD1 (6 bases). Trimming stripped 3 bases from V and 4 bases from J, with 12 bases between. Germline V gives CDR1 LNHNV, CDR2 YYDKDF (reference sequence). This CDR3 region has 14 residues. The variable domain in full, completed from reference TRBV15 and TRBJ1-2, reads DAMVIQNPRYQVTQFGKPVTLSCSQTLNHNVMYWYQQKSSQAPKLLFHYYDKDFNNEADTPDNFQSRRPNTSFCFLDIRSPGLGDTAMYLCATSSGGGVYGYTFGSGTRLTVV.

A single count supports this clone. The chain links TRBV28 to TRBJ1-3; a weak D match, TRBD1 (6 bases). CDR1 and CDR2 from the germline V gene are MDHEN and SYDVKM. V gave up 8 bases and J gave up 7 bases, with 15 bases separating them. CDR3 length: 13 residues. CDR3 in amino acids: CASHPRGPNTIYF. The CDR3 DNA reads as TGTGCCAGCCACCCCCGGGGGCCGAACACCATATATTTT.

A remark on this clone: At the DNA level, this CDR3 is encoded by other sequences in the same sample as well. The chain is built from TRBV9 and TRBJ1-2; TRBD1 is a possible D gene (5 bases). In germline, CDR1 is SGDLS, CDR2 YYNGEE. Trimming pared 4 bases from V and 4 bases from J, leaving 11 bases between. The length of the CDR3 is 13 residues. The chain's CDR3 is CASSPRGSYGYTF. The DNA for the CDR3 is TGTGCCAGCAGCCCACGGGGGTCCTATGGCTACACCTTC.

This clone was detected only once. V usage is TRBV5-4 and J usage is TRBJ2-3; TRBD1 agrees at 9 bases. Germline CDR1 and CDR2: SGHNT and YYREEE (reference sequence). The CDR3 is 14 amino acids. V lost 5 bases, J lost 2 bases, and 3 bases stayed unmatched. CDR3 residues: CASRDRGNTDTQYF. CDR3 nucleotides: TGTGCCAGCAGGGACAGGGGTAACACAGATACGCAGTATTTT.

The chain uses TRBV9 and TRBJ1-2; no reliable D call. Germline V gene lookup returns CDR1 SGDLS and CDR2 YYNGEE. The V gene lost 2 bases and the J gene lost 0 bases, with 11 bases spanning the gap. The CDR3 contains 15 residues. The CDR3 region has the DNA TGTGCCAGCAGCGTCGGTGTCTCAGCTAACTATGGCTACACCTTC. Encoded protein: CASSVGVSANYGYTF.

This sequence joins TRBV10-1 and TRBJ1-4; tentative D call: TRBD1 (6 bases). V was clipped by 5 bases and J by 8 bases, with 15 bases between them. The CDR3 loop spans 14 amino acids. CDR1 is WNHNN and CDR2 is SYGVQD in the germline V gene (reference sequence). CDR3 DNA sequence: TGCGCCAGCAGTTTGGGGGGGGCTGACGAAAAACTGTTTTTT. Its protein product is CASSLGGADEKLFF.

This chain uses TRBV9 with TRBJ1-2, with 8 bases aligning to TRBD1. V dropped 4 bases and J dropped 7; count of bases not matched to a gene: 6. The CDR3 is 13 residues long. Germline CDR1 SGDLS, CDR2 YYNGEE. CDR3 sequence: CASSPRQGSGYTF. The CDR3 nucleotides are TGTGCCAGCAGCCCAAGACAGGGGTCTGGCTACACCTTC.

The CDR3 is CASSLDGQGTTEAFF. The CDR3 DNA reads as TGTGCCAGCAGCCTCGACGGACAGGGAACCACTGAAGCTTTCTTT. The J gene is TRBJ1-1, the V gene TRBV9; 8 bases map to TRBD1. Germline CDR1 is SGDLS and CDR2 is YYNGEE. CDR3 length equals 15 residues. Germline trimming cut 4 bases from V and 4 bases from J; bases unmatched to any gene: 9.

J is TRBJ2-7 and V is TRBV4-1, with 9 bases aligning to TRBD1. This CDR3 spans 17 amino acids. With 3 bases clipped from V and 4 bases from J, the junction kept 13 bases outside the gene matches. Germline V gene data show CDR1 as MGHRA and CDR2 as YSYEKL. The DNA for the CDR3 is TGCGCCAGCAGCCACAAGGCTGGGACAGGGAGGGGTTACGAGCAGTACTTC. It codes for CASSHKAGTGRGYEQYF.

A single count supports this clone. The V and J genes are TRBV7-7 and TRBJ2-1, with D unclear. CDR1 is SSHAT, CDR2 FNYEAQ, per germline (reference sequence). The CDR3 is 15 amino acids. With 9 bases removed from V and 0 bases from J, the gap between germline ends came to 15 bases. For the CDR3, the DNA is TGTGCCAGGTCCCCAGCGTTAAACTCCTACAATGAGCAGTTCTTC. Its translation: CARSPALNSYNEQFF. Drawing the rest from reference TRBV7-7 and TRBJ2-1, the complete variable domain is GAGVSQSPRYKVTKRGQDVTLRCDPISSHATLYWYQQALGQGPEFLTYFNYEAQPDKSGLPSDRFSAERPEGSISTLTIQRTEQRDSAMYRCARSPALNSYNEQFFGPGTRLTVL.

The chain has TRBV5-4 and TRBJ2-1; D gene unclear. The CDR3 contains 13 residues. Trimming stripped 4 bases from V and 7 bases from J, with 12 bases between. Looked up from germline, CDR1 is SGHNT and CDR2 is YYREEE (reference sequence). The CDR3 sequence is CASSDPVGNEQFF. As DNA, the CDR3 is TGTGCCAGCAGCGATCCCGTGGGGAATGAGCAGTTCTTC.

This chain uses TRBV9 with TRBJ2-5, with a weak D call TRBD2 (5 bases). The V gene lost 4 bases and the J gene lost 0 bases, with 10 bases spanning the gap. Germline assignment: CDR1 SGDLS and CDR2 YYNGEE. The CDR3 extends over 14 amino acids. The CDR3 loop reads CASSPERYQETQYF. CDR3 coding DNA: TGTGCCAGCAGCCCCGAGCGGTACCAAGAGACCCAGTACTTC.

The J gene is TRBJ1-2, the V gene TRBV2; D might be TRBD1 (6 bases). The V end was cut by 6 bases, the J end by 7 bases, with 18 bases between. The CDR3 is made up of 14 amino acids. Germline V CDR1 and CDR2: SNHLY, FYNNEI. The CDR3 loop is CASSIWGPPGGYTF. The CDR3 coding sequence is TGTGCCAGCAGCATTTGGGGGCCGCCGGGTGGCTACACCTTC.

The CDR3 nucleotides are TGCGCCAGCAGCTCTACTCACGGGACAGGGCTGGACGAGCAGTACTTC. This sequence encodes CASSSTHGTGLDEQYF. The rearrangement uses TRBV5-1 and TRBJ2-7; 9 bases align to TRBD1. This CDR3 contains 16 residues. J was trimmed by 5 bases and V by 3 bases; bases with no gene match: 12. Germline V lookup: CDR1 SGHRS, CDR2 YFSETQ.

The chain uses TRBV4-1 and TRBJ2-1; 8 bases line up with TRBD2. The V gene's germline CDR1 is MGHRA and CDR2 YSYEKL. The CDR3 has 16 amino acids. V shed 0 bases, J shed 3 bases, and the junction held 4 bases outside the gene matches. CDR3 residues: CASSQDEREHYNEQFF. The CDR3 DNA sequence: TGCGCCAGCAGCCAAGACGAGCGGGAGCACTACAATGAGCAGTTCTTC.

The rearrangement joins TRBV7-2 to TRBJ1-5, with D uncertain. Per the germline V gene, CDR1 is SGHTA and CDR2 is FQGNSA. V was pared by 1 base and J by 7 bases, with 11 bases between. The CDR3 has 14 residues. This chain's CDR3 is CASSLGGGHQPQHF. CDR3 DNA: TGTGCCAGCAGCTTAGGTGGAGGGCACCAGCCCCAGCATTTT.

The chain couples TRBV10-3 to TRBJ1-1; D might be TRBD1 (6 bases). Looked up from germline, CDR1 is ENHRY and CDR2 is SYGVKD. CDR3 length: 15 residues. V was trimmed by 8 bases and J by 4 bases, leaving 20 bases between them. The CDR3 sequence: CAIGGDRTVGTEAFF. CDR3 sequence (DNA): TGTGCCATCGGGGGAGACAGGACCGTCGGCACTGAAGCTTTCTTT.

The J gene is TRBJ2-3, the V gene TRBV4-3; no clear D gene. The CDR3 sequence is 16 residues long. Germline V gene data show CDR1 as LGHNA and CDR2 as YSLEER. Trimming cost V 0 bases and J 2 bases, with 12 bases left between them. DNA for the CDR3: TGCGCCAGCAGCCAAGATAGACTCCGTAACACAGATACGCAGTATTTT. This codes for CASSQDRLRNTDTQYF.

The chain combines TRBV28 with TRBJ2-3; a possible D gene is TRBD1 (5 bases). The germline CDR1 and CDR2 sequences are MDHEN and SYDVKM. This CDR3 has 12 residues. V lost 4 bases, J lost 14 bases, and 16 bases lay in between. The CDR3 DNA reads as TGTGCCAGCAGTTCCCTTATCAGGGCGAGGTATTTT. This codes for CASSSLIRARYF.

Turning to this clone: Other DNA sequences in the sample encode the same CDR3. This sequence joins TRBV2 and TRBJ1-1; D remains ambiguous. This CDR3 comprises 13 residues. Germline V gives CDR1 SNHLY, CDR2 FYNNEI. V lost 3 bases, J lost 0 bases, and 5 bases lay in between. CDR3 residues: CASSDEVNTEAFF. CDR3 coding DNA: TGTGCCAGCAGTGATGAGGTGAACACTGAAGCTTTCTTT.

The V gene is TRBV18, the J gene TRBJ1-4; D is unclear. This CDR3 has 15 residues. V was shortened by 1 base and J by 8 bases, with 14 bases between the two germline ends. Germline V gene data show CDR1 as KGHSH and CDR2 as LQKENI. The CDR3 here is CASSPLAGGGEKLFF. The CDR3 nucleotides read TGTGCCAGCTCACCACTCGCGGGTGGCGGGGAAAAACTGTTTTTT.

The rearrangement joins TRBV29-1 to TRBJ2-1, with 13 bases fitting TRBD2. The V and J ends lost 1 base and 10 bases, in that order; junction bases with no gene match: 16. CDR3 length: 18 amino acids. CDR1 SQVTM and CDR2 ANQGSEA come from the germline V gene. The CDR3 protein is CSVEGRSTWTSGSSEQFF. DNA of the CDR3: TGCAGCGTTGAAGGTCGCTCGACCTGGACTAGCGGGAGTTCCGAGCAGTTCTTC.